This TCR beta chain originates from a study of OX40 agonist ivuxolimab in advanced cancers. As concerns this clone: The antigen is undetermined.

Study-wide results and limits: The 0.1-3.0 mg/kg partial responders had among the lowest clonal expansion.

CDR3 length equals 12 residues. Germline V gives CDR1 MNHEY, CDR2 SVGAGI. V was pared by 6 bases and J by 4 bases, with 7 bases between. TCRdb's table, derived via immunoSEQ multiplex PCR, lists solely in-frame clones and lacks some. The table lists about 110,000 clones, about nine tenths of them singletons, with 0.27% in the top ten. The sample was CD4+ or CD8+ T cells sorted from blood, taken in a trial of the OX40 agonist ivuxolimab. The genes are TRBV6-5 and TRBJ1-3, with D unresolved. The clonotype was recovered from an adult with an advanced solid tumor such as melanoma, head and neck, liver or kidney cancer. The chain's CDR3 is CASSTQGNTIYF. DNA for the CDR3: TGTGCCAGCAGCACACAGGGAAACACCATATATTTT.